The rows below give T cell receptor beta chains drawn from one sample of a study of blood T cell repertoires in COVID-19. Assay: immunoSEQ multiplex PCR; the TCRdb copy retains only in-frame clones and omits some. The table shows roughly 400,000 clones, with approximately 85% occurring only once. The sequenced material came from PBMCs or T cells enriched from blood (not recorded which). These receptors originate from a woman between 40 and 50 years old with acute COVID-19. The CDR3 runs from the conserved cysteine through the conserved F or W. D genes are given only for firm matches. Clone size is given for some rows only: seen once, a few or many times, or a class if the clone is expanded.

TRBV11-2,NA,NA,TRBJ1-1,TGTGCCAGCAGCTTACGGAGCGGGGGACGGCACACTGAAGCTTTCTTT,CASSLRSGGRHTEAFF
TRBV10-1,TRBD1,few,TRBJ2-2,TGCGCCGGCTCAAAGGGGACAGCATACACCGGGGAGCTGTTTTTT,CAGSKGTAYTGELFF
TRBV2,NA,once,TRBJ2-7,TGTGCCAGCAGCCCCACCCGAGGGTTCTACGAGCAGTACTTC,CASSPTRGFYEQYF
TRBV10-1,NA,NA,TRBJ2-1,TGCGCCAGCAGTGAGTCTCAGGGCGGTGAGCAGTTCTTC,CASSESQGGEQFF
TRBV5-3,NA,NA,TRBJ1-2,TGTGCCCCGATGAGCGAACGGCTCAACTATGGCTACACCTTC,CAPMSERLNYGYTF
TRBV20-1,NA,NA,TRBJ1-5,TGCAGTGCTAGTGTGGGCGGCAATCAGCCCCAGCATTTT,CSASVGGNQPQHF
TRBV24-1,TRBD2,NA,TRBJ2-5,TGTGCCACACCGGGACTAGGTGAAGAGACCCAGTACTTC,CATPGLGEETQYF
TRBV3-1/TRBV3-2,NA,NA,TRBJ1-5,TGTGCCAGCAGCCATCGTGACAGCCTCAAGTATAGCAATCAGCCCCAGCATTTT,CASSHRDSLKYSNQPQHF
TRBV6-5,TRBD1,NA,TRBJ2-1,TGTGCCAGCAGTAGGAGACAGGGGTCTTACAATGAGCAGTTCTTC,CASSRRQGSYNEQFF
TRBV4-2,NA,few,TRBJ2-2,TGTGCCAGCAGCCAAGAGGGCAGAAACACCGGGGAGCTGTTTTTT,CASSQEGRNTGELFF
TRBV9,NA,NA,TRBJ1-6,TGTGCCAGCAGCGTAGAGGGAGCTTCACCCCTCCACTTT,CASSVEGASPLHF
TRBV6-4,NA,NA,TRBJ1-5,TGTGCCAGCATATTTTCAGGGGAACAGCCCCAGCATTTT,CASIFSGEQPQHF
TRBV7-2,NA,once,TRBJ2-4,TGTGCCAGCAGCTCTGTGGGGCGGAACATTCAGTACTTC,CASSSVGRNIQYF
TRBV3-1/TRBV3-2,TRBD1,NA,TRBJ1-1,TGTGCCAGCAGCCAAGTGGGAAAGACAGGGGGAGCTTTCTTT,CASSQVGKTGGAFF
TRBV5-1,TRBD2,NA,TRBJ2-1,TGCGCCAGCAGCAAAGAAGATACCGGGACTAGAGCCTACAATGAGCAGTTCTTC,CASSKEDTGTRAYNEQFF
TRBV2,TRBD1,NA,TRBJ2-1,TGTGCCAGCAGTGGGCAGGGGGTCGATGAGCAGTTCTTC,CASSGQGVDEQFF
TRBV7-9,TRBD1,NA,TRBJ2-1,TGTGCCAGCAGCCGCCCGGGACAGGTGTACAATGAGCAGTTCTTC,CASSRPGQVYNEQFF
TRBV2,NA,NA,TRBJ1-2,TGTGCCAGCAGTGGACTTGACCCTGAAACTAACTATGGCTACACCTTC,CASSGLDPETNYGYTF
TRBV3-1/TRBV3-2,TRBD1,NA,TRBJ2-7,TGTGCCAGCAGCCCTACTATCACAGGGGCCCAGCGGTACTTC,CASSPTITGAQRYF
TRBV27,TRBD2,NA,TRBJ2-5,TGTGCCACCGCGGGACTAGCGGCTTCGCAAGAGACCCAGTACTTC,CATAGLAASQETQYF
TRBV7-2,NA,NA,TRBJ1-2,TGTGCCAGCAGCTTAGGACTGATTTATGGCTACACCTTC,CASSLGLIYGYTF
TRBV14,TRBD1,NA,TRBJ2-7,TGTGCCAGCAGCCTAAGTTGGGGACAGGGTTTGATCGAGCAGTACTTC,CASSLSWGQGLIEQYF
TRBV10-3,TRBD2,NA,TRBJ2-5,TGTGCCATCAATGACGGGGGGGCTGAAGAGACCCAGTACTTC,CAINDGGAEETQYF
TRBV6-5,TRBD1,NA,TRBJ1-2,TGTGCCAGCAGTTCCCCCTACAGGGGCGGAAACTATGGCTACACCTTC,CASSSPYRGGNYGYTF
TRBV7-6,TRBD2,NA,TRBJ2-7,TGTGCCAGCAGCTTAGAGGCGGGGGGGCCCCCCTCCTACGAGCAGTACTTC,CASSLEAGGPPSYEQYF
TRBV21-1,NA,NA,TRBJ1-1,TGTGCCAGCAGCAAAATTCTAGACACTGAAGCTTTCTTT,CASSKILDTEAFF
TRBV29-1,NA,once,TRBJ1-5,TGCAGCGTTTTCGCCCATAATCGGGACACCTCTTATAGCAATCAGCCCCAGCATTTT,CSVFAHNRDTSYSNQPQHF
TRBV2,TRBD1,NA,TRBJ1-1,TGTGCCAGCAGACCCGAACAGGGGAGTAACACTGAAGCTTTCTTT,CASRPEQGSNTEAFF
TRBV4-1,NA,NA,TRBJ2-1,TGCGCCAGCAGCCAGGGCAATAATAACTACAATGAGCAGTTCTTC,CASSQGNNNYNEQFF
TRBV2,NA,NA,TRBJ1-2,TGTGCCAGCAGTGAAGCGCGACAGGACCCGAGTGGCTACACCTTC,CASSEARQDPSGYTF
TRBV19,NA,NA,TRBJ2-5,TGTGCCAGTAGTATTGGTCAGGGGCGAGAGACCCAGTACTTC,CASSIGQGRETQYF
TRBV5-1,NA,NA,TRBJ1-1,TGCGCCAGCAGGTCAGGGTATACTGAAGCTTTCTTT,CASRSGYTEAFF
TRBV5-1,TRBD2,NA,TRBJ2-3,TGCGCCAGCAGCATGGGACTAGCGGGGGGCACAGATACGCAGTATTTT,CASSMGLAGGTDTQYF
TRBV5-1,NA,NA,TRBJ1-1,TGCGCCAGCAGCTTGGAACAGGGCTACACTGAAGCTTTCTTT,CASSLEQGYTEAFF
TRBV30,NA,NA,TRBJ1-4,TGTGCCTGGAATGACAGCCCTACCCAGGAAAAACTGTTTTTT,CAWNDSPTQEKLFF
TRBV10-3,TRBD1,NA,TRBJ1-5,TGTGCCATCAGTGTGACAGGGAGCGAACAGCCCCAGCATTTT,CAISVTGSEQPQHF
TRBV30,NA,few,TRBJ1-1,TGTGCCTGGAGTGTTTCCAGGGGCACTGAAGCTTTCTTT,CAWSVSRGTEAFF
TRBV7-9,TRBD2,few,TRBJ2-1,TGTGCCAGCAGCTCCACCCGACTAGCGGGGGGGCTTTCGTGGTTCTTC,CASSSTRLAGGLSWFF
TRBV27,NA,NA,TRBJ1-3,TGTGCCAGCAGTCGGGCGGGCAGGGAGGCAAACACCATATATTTT,CASSRAGREANTIYF
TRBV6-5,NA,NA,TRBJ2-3,TGTGCCAGCAGTTACTGGTCAGGGGCGGATACGCAGTATTTT,CASSYWSGADTQYF
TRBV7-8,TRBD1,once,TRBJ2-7,TGTGCCAGCAGCACCGGGACAGGGGTGAGTGAGCAGTACTTC,CASSTGTGVSEQYF
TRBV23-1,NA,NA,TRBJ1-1,TGCGCCAGCAGTCAAGTCCGGGGACACTTGAACACTGAAGCTTTCTTT,CASSQVRGHLNTEAFF
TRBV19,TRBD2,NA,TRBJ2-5,TGTGCCAGTAGTATTTTAGCTAGCGGGGGGAAAGAGACCCAGTACTTC,CASSILASGGKETQYF
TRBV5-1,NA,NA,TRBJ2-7,TGCGCCAGCAGCTTGCAACCTACCTACGAGCAGTACTTC,CASSLQPTYEQYF
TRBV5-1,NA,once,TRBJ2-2,TGCGCCAGCAGCATATCCAGGGGAGACACCGGGGAGCTGTTTTTT,CASSISRGDTGELFF
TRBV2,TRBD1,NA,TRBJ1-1,TGTGCCAGCAGTGAAGGACAGGGAACGAACACTGAAGCTTTCTTT,CASSEGQGTNTEAFF
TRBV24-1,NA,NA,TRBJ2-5,TGTGCCACCAGTGACCCCCGACAGACCGCTCAAGAGACCCAGTACTTC,CATSDPRQTAQETQYF
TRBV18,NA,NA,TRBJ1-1,TGTGCCAGCTCATTACAGGATAACACTGAAGCTTTCTTT,CASSLQDNTEAFF
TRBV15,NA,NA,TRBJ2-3,TGTGCCACCAGCAGAGTTGGCTCTAGCACAGATACGCAGTATTTT,CATSRVGSSTDTQYF
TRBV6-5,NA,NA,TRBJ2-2,TGTGCCAGCAGTTCGTCCGGGACACGGCCGGAGGAGCTGTTTTTT,CASSSSGTRPEELFF
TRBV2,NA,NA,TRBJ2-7,TGTGCCAGCAGTGGGCACAGGACCTCGGGCGAGCAGTACTTC,CASSGHRTSGEQYF
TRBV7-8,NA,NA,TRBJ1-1,TGTGCCAGCAGCTTAGCGAGGCCTAACACTGAAGCTTTCTTT,CASSLARPNTEAFF
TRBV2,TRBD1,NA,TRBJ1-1,TGTGCCAGCAGTGTGGACAGGGGGAAGGCTGAAGCTTTCTTT,CASSVDRGKAEAFF
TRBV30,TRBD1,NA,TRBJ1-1,TGTGCCTGGAGCGAACAGGGGTTGAACACTGAAGCTTTCTTT,CAWSEQGLNTEAFF
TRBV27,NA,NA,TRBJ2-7,TGTGCCAGCAGTTTATCGATTTTTCCGGGGGAGAAAACCTACGAGCAGTACTTC,CASSLSIFPGEKTYEQYF
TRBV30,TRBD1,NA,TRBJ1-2,TGTGCCTGGAAAGGGAGACAGGGGACCTATGGCTACACCTTC,CAWKGRQGTYGYTF
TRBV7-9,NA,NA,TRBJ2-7,TGTGCCAGCAGCTTAGGTTCTTACGAGCAGTACTTC,CASSLGSYEQYF
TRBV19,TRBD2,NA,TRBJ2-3,TGTGCCAGTAGTAACCTACTAGCGGGAGGCACAGATACGCAGTATTTT,CASSNLLAGGTDTQYF
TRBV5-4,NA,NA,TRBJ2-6,TGTGCCAGCAGCTTACAGGCACCCGGGGCCAACGTCCTGACTTTC,CASSLQAPGANVLTF